This is a list of T cell receptor beta chains from one sample in a study of neurological immune-mediated disorders. TCRdb ran MiXCR on the 5' RACE reads and lists one entry per CDR3 protein. Among 95,000 to 150,000 distinct CDR3 sequences listed, about 3.2% were seen once. The sample comprised PBMCs. The receptors originated from a woman aged 25 to 39 with multiple sclerosis. The CDR3 runs from the conserved cysteine through the conserved F or W. Each record gives: clone size, V gene, J gene, D gene, CDR3 length, CDR3 protein, CDR3 DNA. A D gene is named only where the DNA matches it firmly. Clone size appears in some rows only: once, few, many, or a class for an expanded clone.

many,TRBV5-1,TRBJ2-2,-,15,CASSLKQGNTGELFF,TGCGCCAGCAGCTTGAAACAGGGGAACACCGGGGAGCTGTTTTTT
many,TRBV7-2,TRBJ2-7,-,14,CASSLDQGNYEQYF,TGTGCCAGCAGCTTAGACCAGGGTAACTACGAGCAGTACTTC
many,TRBV20-1,TRBJ2-2,TRBD2,13,CSVERGSTGELFF,TGCAGTGTGGAGCGGGGAAGCACCGGGGAGCTGTTTTTT
many,TRBV7-9,TRBJ2-5,-,15,CASSARVRVLETQYF,TGTGCCAGCAGCGCCCGAGTCAGGGTCTTGGAGACCCAGTACTTC
many,TRBV20-1,TRBJ2-5,-,13,CSAHGVTSETQYF,TGCAGTGCTCACGGAGTTACCTCGGAGACCCAGTACTTC
-,TRBV29-1,TRBJ2-7,-,14,CSVVVPARSLEQYF,TGCAGCGTTGTAGTTCCGGCCCGATCTTTGGAGCAGTACTTC
many,TRBV5-1,TRBJ1-1,-,14,CASSLAGRDTEAFF,TGCGCCAGCAGCTTGGCGGGTAGGGACACTGAAGCTTTCTTT
many,TRBV7-2,TRBJ1-2,-,12,CASSPGQYGYTF,TGTGCCAGCAGCCCAGGACAGTATGGCTACACCTTC
many,TRBV25-1,TRBJ2-5,TRBD2,16,CASSALTSGRGETQYF,TGTGCCAGCAGTGCCCTAACTAGCGGGCGAGGAGAGACCCAGTACTTC
many,TRBV5-4,TRBJ1-3,-,14,CASSLELGGNTIYF,TGTGCCAGCAGCTTGGAACTGGGAGGAAACACCATATATTTT
many,TRBV30,TRBJ2-2,-,14,CAWSVLVNTGELFF,TGTGCCTGGAGTGTACTGGTGAACACCGGGGAGCTGTTTTTT
many,TRBV6-5,TRBJ2-5,TRBD2,15,CASSYPVGGSETQYF,TGTGCCAGCAGTTACCCGGTCGGGGGGAGCGAGACCCAGTACTTC
many,TRBV5-1,TRBJ2-1,TRBD2,14,CASSPGAGGPEQFF,TGCGCCAGCAGCCCTGGGGCGGGAGGGCCTGAGCAGTTCTTC
-,TRBV7-2,TRBJ1-2,-,17,CASSLASGTSQDYGYTF,TGTGCCAGCAGCTTAGCATCAGGGACTTCCCAAGATTATGGCTACACCTTC
few,TRBV14,TRBJ2-6,TRBD1,18,CASSQGTGGAAGANVLTF,TGTGCCAGCAGCCAAGGGACAGGGGGCGCGGCAGGGGCCAACGTCCTGACTTTC
many,TRBV14,TRBJ1-2,-,15,CASSQLGEDVYGYTF,TGTGCCAGCAGCCAACTCGGCGAGGATGTCTATGGCTACACCTTC
many,TRBV6-6,TRBJ2-7,-,15,CASSYLGAGSYEQYF,TGTGCCAGCAGTTACTTGGGGGCAGGGTCCTACGAGCAGTACTTC
many,TRBV25-1,TRBJ2-3,TRBD2,13,CASSRPGTSAQYF,TGTGCCAGCAGTCGCCCCGGGACTAGCGCGCAGTATTTT
many,TRBV20-1,TRBJ1-1,TRBD1,15,CSATQFSGTEDEAFF,TGCAGTGCTACCCAATTTTCCGGGACAGAGGATGAAGCTTTCTTT
many,TRBV20-1,TRBJ1-1,-,13,CSARENRAFEAFF,TGCAGTGCTAGAGAAAACAGGGCATTTGAAGCTTTCTTT
many,TRBV6-5,TRBJ1-4,-,15,CASRRGGQAGEKLFF,TGTGCCAGCAGACGTGGAGGGCAGGCAGGTGAAAAACTGTTTTTT
many,TRBV5-1,TRBJ2-5,TRBD2,15,CASSRDGRERETQYF,TGCGCCAGCAGCCGGGACGGGCGGGAGCGGGAGACCCAGTACTTC
many,TRBV6-5,TRBJ2-2,-,16,CASSTRQATNTGELFF,TGTGCCAGCAGTACACGACAGGCCACGAACACCGGGGAGCTGTTTTTT
many,TRBV7-2,TRBJ1-2,TRBD1,13,CASSPDRVFGYTF,TGTGCCAGCAGCCCGGACAGGGTCTTTGGCTACACCTTC
many,TRBV7-2,TRBJ2-5,-,13,CASSPQGKETQYF,TGTGCCAGCAGCCCCCAGGGGAAGGAGACCCAGTACTTC
many,TRBV20-1,TRBJ1-6,-,17,CSARDSGLLSYNSPLHF,TGCAGTGCTAGAGATTCAGGACTACTGTCCTATAATTCACCCCTCCACTTT
many,TRBV12-3/TRBV12-4,TRBJ2-7,-,15,CASSLVEGRPYEQYF,TGTGCCAGCAGTTTAGTTGAGGGTCGGCCCTACGAGCAGTACTTC
many,TRBV6-5,TRBJ1-2,-,13,CASSYEGFYGYTF,TGTGCCAGCAGTTACGAGGGCTTCTATGGCTACACCTTC
many,TRBV20-1,TRBJ2-1,-,15,CSARDLDSSYNEQFF,TGCAGTGCTAGAGATTTGGACTCCTCCTACAATGAGCAGTTCTTC
many,TRBV6-6,TRBJ2-4,TRBD2,17,CASNHLAGARAKNIQYF,TGTGCCAGCAACCATCTAGCGGGGGCCCGAGCCAAAAACATTCAGTACTTC
many,TRBV7-2,TRBJ1-6,-,18,CASSSYGARSSYNSPLHF,TGTGCCAGCAGCTCCTACGGTGCCAGAAGCTCCTATAATTCACCCCTCCACTTT
many,TRBV20-1,TRBJ2-4,-,15,CSASLIGAGKNIQYF,TGCAGTGCTAGTCTGATAGGGGCGGGCAAAAACATTCAGTACTTC
-,TRBV7-8,TRBJ2-3,TRBD2,16,CASSSHSGGFTDTQYF,TGTGCCAGCAGCTCCCATAGCGGGGGCTTCACAGATACGCAGTATTTT
many,TRBV5-1,TRBJ2-2,TRBD1,17,CASSLGSGQVNTGELFF,TGCGCCAGCAGCTTGGGCTCGGGACAGGTGAACACCGGGGAGCTGTTTTTT
many,TRBV7-2,TRBJ2-7,-,15,CASSFFAGPAYEQYF,TGTGCCAGCAGCTTTTTTGCGGGGCCCGCCTACGAGCAGTACTTC
many,TRBV7-2,TRBJ1-2,-,12,CASSLAAAAYTF,TGTGCCAGCAGCTTAGCGGCCGCTGCTTACACCTTC
few,TRBV11-2,TRBJ2-1,-,17,CASSYPRLGGSYNEQFF,TGTGCCAGCAGCTACCCCCGACTAGGTGGATCCTACAATGAGCAGTTCTTC
many,TRBV7-9,TRBJ2-5,TRBD2,14,CASSFASGIETQYF,TGTGCCAGCAGCTTTGCTAGCGGGATCGAGACCCAGTACTTC
many,TRBV10-3,TRBJ1-1,TRBD1,20,CAIRRTGGETLAGENTEAFF,TGTGCCATCAGGAGAACAGGGGGGGAAACTTTAGCGGGAGAGAACACTGAAGCTTTCTTT
many,TRBV18,TRBJ2-3,-,13,CASSLIDADTQYF,TGTGCCAGCTCCCTAATCGATGCAGATACGCAGTATTTT
many,TRBV20-1,TRBJ1-5,-,15,CSARDRGGMDQPQHF,TGCAGTGCTAGAGACCGGGGGGGCATGGATCAGCCCCAGCATTTT
many,TRBV6-2/TRBV6-3,TRBJ2-2,TRBD2,22,CASSSYLRLAGVSVGDTGELFF,TGTGCCAGCAGTTCCTACCTTAGACTAGCGGGGGTTTCCGTCGGAGACACCGGGGAGCTGTTTTTT
many,TRBV7-2,TRBJ2-5,TRBD2,17,CASSPRSRGGALETQYF,TGTGCCAGCAGCCCAAGATCCCGGGGAGGGGCTTTAGAGACCCAGTACTTC
many,TRBV12-3/TRBV12-4,TRBJ2-2,-,14,CASSFAQNTGELFF,TGTGCCAGCAGTTTTGCACAGAACACCGGGGAGCTGTTTTTT
many,TRBV10-3,TRBJ2-7,-,15,CAISERQGSSYEQYF,TGTGCCATCAGTGAGCGGCAGGGGAGCTCCTACGAGCAGTACTTC
many,TRBV27,TRBJ1-5,-,15,CASSSTVYSNQPQHF,TGTGCCAGCAGTTCTACGGTCTATAGCAATCAGCCCCAGCATTTT
many,TRBV5-6,TRBJ1-5,-,15,CASSLGARGNQPQHF,TGTGCCAGCAGCCTAGGGGCCAGGGGCAATCAGCCCCAGCATTTT
many,TRBV3-1,TRBJ1-1,-,14,CASSHYPEATEAFF,TGTGCCAGCAGCCACTACCCGGAGGCCACTGAAGCTTTCTTT
many,TRBV20-1,TRBJ1-2,-,11,CSATNYYGYTF,TGCAGTGCTACCAATTACTATGGCTACACCTTC
many,TRBV7-2,TRBJ1-6,-,15,CASSQQGSSNSPLHF,TGTGCCAGCAGCCAACAGGGTTCATCTAATTCACCCCTCCACTTT
many,TRBV3-1,TRBJ2-1,-,12,CASSQGPNEQFF,TGTGCCAGCAGCCAAGGTCCCAATGAGCAGTTCTTC
many,TRBV6-6,TRBJ2-3,-,16,CASSEPIAGSTDTQYF,TGTGCCAGCAGTGAACCGATTGCGGGAAGCACAGATACGCAGTATTTT
many,TRBV7-6,TRBJ2-1,TRBD2,15,CASSLVPSAGYEQFF,TGTGCCAGCAGCTTAGTTCCGTCAGCGGGGTACGAGCAGTTCTTC
many,TRBV20-1,TRBJ1-2,-,14,CSARVGPINYGYTF,TGCAGTGCTAGAGTTGGCCCGATTAACTATGGCTACACCTTC
many,TRBV5-5,TRBJ2-7,-,13,CASSPWRGYEQYF,TGTGCCAGCAGCCCCTGGAGGGGGTACGAGCAGTACTTC
many,TRBV5-1,TRBJ2-6,-,13,CASSRSGANVLTF,TGCGCCAGCAGCCGCTCTGGGGCCAACGTCCTGACTTTC
many,TRBV29-1,TRBJ2-5,-,13,CSVGVSFKETQYF,TGCAGCGTTGGGGTTAGCTTCAAAGAGACCCAGTACTTC
many,TRBV5-1,TRBJ2-7,-,15,CASSPDGDALGEQYF,TGCGCCAGCAGCCCTGACGGGGACGCGTTAGGCGAGCAGTACTTC
many,TRBV7-2,TRBJ2-7,-,15,CASSLSTTNSYEQYF,TGTGCCAGCAGCCTGAGCACTACCAACTCCTACGAGCAGTACTTC
many,TRBV7-6,TRBJ2-7,TRBD2,14,CASSLGLAGDEQYF,TGTGCCAGCAGCTTGGGACTAGCGGGAGACGAGCAGTACTTC